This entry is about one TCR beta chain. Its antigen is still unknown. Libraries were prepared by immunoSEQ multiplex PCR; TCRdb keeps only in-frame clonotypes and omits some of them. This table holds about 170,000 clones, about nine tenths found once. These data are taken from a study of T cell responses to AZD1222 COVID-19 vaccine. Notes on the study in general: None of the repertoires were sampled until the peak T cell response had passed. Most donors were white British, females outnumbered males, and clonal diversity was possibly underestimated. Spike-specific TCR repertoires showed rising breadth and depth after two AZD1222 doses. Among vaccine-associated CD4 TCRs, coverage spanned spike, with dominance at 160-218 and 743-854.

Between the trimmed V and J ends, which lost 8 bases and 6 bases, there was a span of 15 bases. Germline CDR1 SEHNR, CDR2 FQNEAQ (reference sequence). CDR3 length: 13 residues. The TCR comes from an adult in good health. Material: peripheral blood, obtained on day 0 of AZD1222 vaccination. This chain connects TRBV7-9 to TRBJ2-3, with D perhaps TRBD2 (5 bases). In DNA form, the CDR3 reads TGTGCCAGCGTATGGACTGTTGGGGATACGCAGTATTTT. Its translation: CASVWTVGDTQYF.